Below, one T cell receptor (beta chain) is given with its context. No antigen is known for it. The sample is drawn from a study of T cell repertoires and HLA-DP antigens. For the study at large: The donors, ranging 18-to-29 to 60-to-69 years, included a couple of males and one female. Study-level points and caveats: Clones undetected before culture averaged approximately 34% against one allele and roughly 53% against the other.

Clones were read by immunoSEQ multiplex PCR, and TCRdb kept only the in-frame ones, dropping some. The table includes 65,000 to 90,000 clones, around 80% detected once. CDR1 is SGHRS, CDR2 YFSETQ, per germline. V shed 0 bases and J 3 bases; nucleotides not matched to a gene: 7. This CDR3 has 16 amino acids. The receptor was isolated from a man between 60 and 75 years old in good health and CMV-seronegative. The V call is TRBV5-1, the J call TRBJ1-2, with 8 positions matching TRBD1. Input material: CD4+ T cells from PBMCs. The CDR3 spells CASSLAVGQGDYGYTF. As DNA, the CDR3 is TGCGCCAGCAGCTTGGCCGTAGGACAGGGAGACTATGGCTACACCTTC.